This entry is about one TCR beta chain. From the PCR reads, TCRdb called clonotypes with MiXCR, one entry per CDR3 protein. The data contain 23,000 or so distinct CDR3 sequences, around 56% of them singletons. These data are taken from a study of CD4 and CD8 cells across lung adenocarcinoma regions. Trimming cost V 3 bases and J 5 bases, with 5 bases left between them. The CDR3 sequence is 12 residues long. Sequenced: CD8+ T cells from the center of a lung tumor. The chain has TRBV12-3 or TRBV12-4 and TRBJ1-5; D gene uncertain. The sequence derives from a male donor with lung adenocarcinoma. The CD4 and CD8 labels of this study may be unreliable. DNA of the CDR3: TGTGCCAGCAGTTTTATCTATCAGCCCCAGCATTTT. This translates into CASSFIYQPQHF.